This TCR beta chain was identified during a study of cytomegalovirus exposure and HLA in healthy donors. V was clipped by 6 bases and J by 2 bases, with 17 bases between them. CDR3 length: 15 residues. Germline CDR1 is SNHLY and CDR2 is FYNNEI. A multiplex PCR was run with 60 Vbeta primers and 13 Jbeta primers. Clones were sequenced by immunoSEQ multiplex PCR, and TCRdb holds only the in-frame ones, with some missing. Of around 250,000 clones detected, approximately 81% appear once; the ten largest clones hold under 8%. The rearrangement uses TRBV2 and TRBJ2-7, with a weak D call TRBD1 (5 bases). The receptor's source is a woman aged 55-75 years in good health and CMV-seropositive. Sequences were obtained from PBMCs. The CDR3 is CASSSGPVETYEQYF. The CDR3 coding sequence is TGTGCCAGCAGCTCAGGGCCTGTAGAAACCTACGAGCAGTACTTC. Drawing the rest from reference TRBV2 and TRBJ2-7, the complete variable domain is EPEVTQTPSHQVTQMGQEVILRCVPISNHLYFYWYRQILGQKVEFLVSFYNNEISEKSEIFDDQFSVERPDGSNFTLKIRSTKLEDSAMYFCASSSGPVETYEQYFGPGTRLTVT.